Given below is one T cell receptor beta chain in context. Its target is unknown. In the PCR, 60 Vbeta and 13 Jbeta primers were used. Using immunoSEQ multiplex PCR, the repertoire was profiled, and TCRdb retains in-frame clones only, with some absent. The sample has about 180,000 clones, 79% seen once. This specimen comes from a study of cytomegalovirus exposure and HLA in healthy donors. The donors were healthy bone marrow donors. General study points: It has been reported that TCR beta sequences accurately predicted the HLA-A and HLA-B alleles of most subjects. The analysis excluded some indistinguishable V segments, including TRBV6-2 and TRBV6-3. Cytomegalovirus association was assigned to approximately 180 TCR beta chains.

The ends were cut back, 0 bases at V and 0 bases at J, with 12 bases in the middle. The CDR3 extends over 16 amino acids. In germline, CDR1 is SGHRS, CDR2 YFSETQ. This TCR came from a woman aged 40 to 55 in good health and CMV-seronegative. The source material was PBMCs. V usage is TRBV5-1 and J usage is TRBJ1-2; D gene uncertain. The CDR3 spells CASSLVADDTNYGYTF. The CDR3 DNA reads as TGCGCCAGCAGCTTGGTGGCAGATGATACTAACTATGGCTACACCTTC. Supplemented by reference TRBV5-1 and TRBJ1-2, the full variable domain reads KAGVTQTPRYLIKTRGQQVTLSCSPISGHRSVSWYQQTPGQGLQFLFEYFSETQRNKGNFPGRFSGRQFSNSRSEMNVSTLELGDSALYLCASSLVADDTNYGYTFGSGTRLTVV.